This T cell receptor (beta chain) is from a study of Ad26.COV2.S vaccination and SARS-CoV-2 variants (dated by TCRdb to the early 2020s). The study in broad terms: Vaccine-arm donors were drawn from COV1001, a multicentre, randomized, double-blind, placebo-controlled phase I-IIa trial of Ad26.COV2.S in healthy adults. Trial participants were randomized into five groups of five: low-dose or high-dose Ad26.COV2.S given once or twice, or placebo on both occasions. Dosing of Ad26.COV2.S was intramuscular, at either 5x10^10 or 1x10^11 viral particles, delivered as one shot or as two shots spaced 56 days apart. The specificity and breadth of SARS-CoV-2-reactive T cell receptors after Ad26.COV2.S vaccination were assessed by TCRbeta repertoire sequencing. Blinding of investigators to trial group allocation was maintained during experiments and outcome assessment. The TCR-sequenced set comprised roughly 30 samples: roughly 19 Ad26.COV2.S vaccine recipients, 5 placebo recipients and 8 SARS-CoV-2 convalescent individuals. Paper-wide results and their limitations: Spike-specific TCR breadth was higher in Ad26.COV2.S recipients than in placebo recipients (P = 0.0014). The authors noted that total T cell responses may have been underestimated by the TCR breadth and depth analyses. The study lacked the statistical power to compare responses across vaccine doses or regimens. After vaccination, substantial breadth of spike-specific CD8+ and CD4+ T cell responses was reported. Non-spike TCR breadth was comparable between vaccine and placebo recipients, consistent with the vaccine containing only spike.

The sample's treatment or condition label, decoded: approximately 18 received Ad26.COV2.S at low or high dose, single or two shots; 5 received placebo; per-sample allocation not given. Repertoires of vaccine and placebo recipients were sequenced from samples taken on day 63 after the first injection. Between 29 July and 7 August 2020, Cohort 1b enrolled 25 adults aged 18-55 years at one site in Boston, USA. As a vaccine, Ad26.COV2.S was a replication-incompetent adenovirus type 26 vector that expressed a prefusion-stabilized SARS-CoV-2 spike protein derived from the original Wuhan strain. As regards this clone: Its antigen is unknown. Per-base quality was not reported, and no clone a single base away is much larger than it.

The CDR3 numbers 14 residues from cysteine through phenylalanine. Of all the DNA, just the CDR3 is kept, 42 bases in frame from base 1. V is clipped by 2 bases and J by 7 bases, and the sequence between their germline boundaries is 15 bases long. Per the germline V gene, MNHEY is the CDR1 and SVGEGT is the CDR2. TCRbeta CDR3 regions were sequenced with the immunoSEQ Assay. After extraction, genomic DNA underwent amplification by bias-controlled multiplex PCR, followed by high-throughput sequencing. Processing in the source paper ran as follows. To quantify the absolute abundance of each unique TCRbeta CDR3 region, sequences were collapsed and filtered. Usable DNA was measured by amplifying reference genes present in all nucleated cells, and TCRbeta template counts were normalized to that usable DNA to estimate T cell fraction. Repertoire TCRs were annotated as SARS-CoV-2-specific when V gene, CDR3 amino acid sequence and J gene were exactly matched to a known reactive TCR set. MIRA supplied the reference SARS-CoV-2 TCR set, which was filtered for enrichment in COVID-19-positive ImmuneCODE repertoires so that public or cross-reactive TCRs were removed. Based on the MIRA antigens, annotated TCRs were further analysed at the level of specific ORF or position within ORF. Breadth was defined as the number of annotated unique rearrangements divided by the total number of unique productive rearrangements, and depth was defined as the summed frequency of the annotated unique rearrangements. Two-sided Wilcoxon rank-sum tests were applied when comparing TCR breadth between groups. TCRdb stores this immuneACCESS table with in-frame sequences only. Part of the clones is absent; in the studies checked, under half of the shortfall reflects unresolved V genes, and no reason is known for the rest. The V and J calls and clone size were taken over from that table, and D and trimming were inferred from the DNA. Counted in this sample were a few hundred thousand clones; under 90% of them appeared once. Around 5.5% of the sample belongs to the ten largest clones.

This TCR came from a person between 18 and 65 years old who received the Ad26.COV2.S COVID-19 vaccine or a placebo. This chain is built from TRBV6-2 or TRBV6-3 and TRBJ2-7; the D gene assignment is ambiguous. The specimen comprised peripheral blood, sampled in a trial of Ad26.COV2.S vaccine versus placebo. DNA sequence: TGTGCCAGCAGTTACGTTACTAACGTGATTGAGCAGTACTTC. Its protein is CASSYVTNVIEQYF.